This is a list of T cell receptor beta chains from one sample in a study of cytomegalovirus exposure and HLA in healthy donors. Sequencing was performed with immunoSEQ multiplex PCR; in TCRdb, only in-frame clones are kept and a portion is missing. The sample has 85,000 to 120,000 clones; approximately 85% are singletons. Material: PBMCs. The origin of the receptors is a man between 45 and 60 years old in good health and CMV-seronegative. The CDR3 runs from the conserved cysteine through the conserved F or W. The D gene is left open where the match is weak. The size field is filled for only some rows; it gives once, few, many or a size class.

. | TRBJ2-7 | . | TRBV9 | TGTGCCAGCAGCAGGGGAGGCGACCCCTACGAGCAGTACTTC | CASSRGGDPYEQYF
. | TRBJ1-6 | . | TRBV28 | TGTGCCAGCAGTTTAGGGGGGTCCCCCTATAATTCACCCCTCCACTTT | CASSLGGSPYNSPLHF
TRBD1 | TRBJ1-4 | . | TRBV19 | TGTGCCAGTAAAACACAGGGGGCTTCAACTAATGAAAAACTGTTTTTT | CASKTQGASTNEKLFF
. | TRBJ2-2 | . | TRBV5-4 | TGTGCCAGCAGCTTAGAACAGAACACCGGGGAGCTGTTTTTT | CASSLEQNTGELFF
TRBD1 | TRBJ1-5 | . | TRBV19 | TGTGCCAGTAGTATCGACAGGGGAACTCAGCCCCAGCATTTT | CASSIDRGTQPQHF
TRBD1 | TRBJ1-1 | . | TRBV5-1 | TGCGCCAGCAGCCAGGGACAGGAGAACACTGAAGCTTTCTTT | CASSQGQENTEAFF
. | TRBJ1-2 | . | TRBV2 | TGTGCCAGCAGTGGCCGACAGCCATCCTCTGGTGGCTACACCTTC | CASSGRQPSSGGYTF
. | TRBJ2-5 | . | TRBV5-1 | TGCGCCAGCAGCTTGGCCTCGACACAAGAGACCCAGTACTTC | CASSLASTQETQYF
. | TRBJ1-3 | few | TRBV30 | TGTGCCTTCACGGGGGGGGGCCAAAGCTCTGGAAACACCATATATTTT | CAFTGGGQSSGNTIYF
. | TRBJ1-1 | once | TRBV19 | TGTGCCAGTAGTATACAGGGTGGTGACACTGAAGCTTTCTTT | CASSIQGGDTEAFF
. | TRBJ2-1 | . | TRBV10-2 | TGCGCCAGCAGTGAGATCAGTTACAATGAGCAGTTCTTC | CASSEISYNEQFF
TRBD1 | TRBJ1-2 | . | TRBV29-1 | TGCAGCGTTAGGGACAGGTCCTATAACTATGGCTACACCTTC | CSVRDRSYNYGYTF
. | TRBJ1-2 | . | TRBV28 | TGTGCCAGCATAGGGGGGGGATCGGGGGCATCGGGGGGCTACACCTTC | CASIGGGSGASGGYTF
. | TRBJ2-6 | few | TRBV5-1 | TGCGCCAGCAGGTCGGGTGGCTCTGGGGCCAACGTCCTGACTTTC | CASRSGGSGANVLTF
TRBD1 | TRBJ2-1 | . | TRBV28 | TGTGCCAGCAGTTCTAAAGGACAGGGGGCGAGGTACAATGAGCAGTTCTTC | CASSSKGQGARYNEQFF
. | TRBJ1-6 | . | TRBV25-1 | TGTGCCAGCGCCCGTGGGGCTCTGAATTCACCCCTCCACTTT | CASARGALNSPLHF
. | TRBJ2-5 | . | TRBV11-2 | TGTGCCAGCAGCCACCCGTGGGGCACCCGTGCGGGAAGGGCCCAGTACTTC | CASSHPWGTRAGRAQYF
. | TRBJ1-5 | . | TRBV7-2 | TGTGCCAGTTCCTATAGCAATCAGCCCCAGCATTTT | CASSYSNQPQHF
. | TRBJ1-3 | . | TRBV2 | TGTGCCAGCAGGGCAAGCTCTGGAAACACCATATATTTT | CASRASSGNTIYF
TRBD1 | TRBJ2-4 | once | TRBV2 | TGTGCCAGCAACCCGGACAGGGAGCGGAAAAACATTCAGTACTTC | CASNPDRERKNIQYF
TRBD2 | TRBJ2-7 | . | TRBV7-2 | TGTGCCAGCAGCCGGACTAGCGACTCCTACGAGCAGTACTTC | CASSRTSDSYEQYF
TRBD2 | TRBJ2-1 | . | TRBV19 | TGTGCCAGTAGTCTAAACCTACCCTCTCGATTAGCGGGGTTTTTAGATGAGCAGTTCTTC | CASSLNLPSRLAGFLDEQFF
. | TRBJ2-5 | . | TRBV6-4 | TGTGCCAGCAGTGCCGGGGTCGGGATTGGGGAGACCCAGTACTTC | CASSAGVGIGETQYF
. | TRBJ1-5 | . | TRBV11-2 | TGTGCCAGCAGCTTTGATCTCGGTCAGCCCCAGCATTTT | CASSFDLGQPQHF
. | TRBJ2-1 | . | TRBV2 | TGTGCCAGCAGTGAAGCCATAGGACTAGGGGGGAACAATGAGCAGTTCTTC | CASSEAIGLGGNNEQFF
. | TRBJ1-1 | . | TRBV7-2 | TGTGCCAGCAGCTTATCCGGGTCCACCCCAAGAGCTTTCTTT | CASSLSGSTPRAFF
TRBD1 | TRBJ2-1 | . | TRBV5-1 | TGCGCCAGCAGCTTACGGACAGGGGACTACAATGAGCAGTTCTTC | CASSLRTGDYNEQFF
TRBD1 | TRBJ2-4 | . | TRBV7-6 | TGTGCCAGCAGCTTAGGCGGCCGACAGGGCGAGGCCATTCAGTACTTC | CASSLGGRQGEAIQYF
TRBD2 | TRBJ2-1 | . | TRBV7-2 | TGTGCCAGCAGCCGGACTAGCGGGGGAGATGAGCAGTTCTTC | CASSRTSGGDEQFF
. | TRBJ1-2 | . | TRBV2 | TGTGCCAGCAGTGAGGCGGGAACCTATGGCTACACCTTC | CASSEAGTYGYTF
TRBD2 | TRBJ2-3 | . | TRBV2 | TGTGCCAGCACCAGAGCGGGGTTCACAGATACGCAGTATTTT | CASTRAGFTDTQYF
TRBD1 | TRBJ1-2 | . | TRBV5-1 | TGCGCCAGCAGCTCCTTAGACAGGGAAGCTAACTATGGCTACACCTTC | CASSSLDREANYGYTF